This T cell receptor (beta chain) was retrieved from a study of T cell repertoires in ileal Crohn's disease. The overall study: Median disease duration was approximately 8 years; 35% smoked at surgery.

CDR3 length: 13 amino acids. Trimming took off 4 bases at V and 1 base at J, with 8 bases between the two ends. Germline CDR1 is SGDLS and CDR2 is YYNGEE. Sequenced by immunoSEQ multiplex PCR; TCRdb stores in-frame clones only, minus some. The table lists around 7,800 clones, 72% of them singletons. This clone is large (0.1 to 1%) by share. Its antigen is unidentified. Specified time point: neoterminal ileum biopsy at postoperative endoscopy, about 6 months after surgery. The study, taken as a whole, reports: Clonality above 26.8% at surgery always came with endoscopic recurrence. Postoperative endoscopy occurred within one year, median 6.9 months.

The source material was ileal tissue. The receptor was derived from an adult with Crohn's disease. The chain is built from TRBV9 and TRBJ1-1, with D unclear. CDR3 coding DNA: TGTGCCAGCAGCACTCAGGAGAACACTGAAGCTTTCTTT. It specifies CASSTQENTEAFF.